Shown below are 5 T cell receptor beta chains from a single sample sequenced in a study of response to subunit inactivated influenza vaccine. TCRdb re-analysed the RT-PCR reads in MiXCR, keeping a single row per CDR3 protein. The table has some 640,000 distinct CDR3 sequences, approximately 14% seen once; the top ten hold around 7%. The source was PBMCs from blood, collected around two weeks before vaccination. The receptors shown here come from a man in his forties or fifties who received an inactivated influenza vaccine.

Only a few counts were recorded for this clonotype. The chain employs TRBV6-5 and TRBJ2-2, with 8 nucleotides matching TRBD1. This CDR3 is 14 amino acids long. Unmatched junction bases numbered 4, after V lost 2 bases and J lost 8 bases. CDR1 and CDR2 (germline): MNHEY, SVGAGI. CDR3 loop: CASSYSRGQGELFF. The DNA for the CDR3 is TGTGCCAGCAGTTACAGCAGGGGGCAAGGGGAGCTGTTTTTT.

V is TRBV6-1 and J is TRBJ2-1, with 9 bases aligning to TRBD1. The CDR3 loop spans 16 amino acids. Per germline, CDR1 MNHNS and CDR2 SASEGT. With 6 bases clipped from V and 2 bases from J, the junction kept 8 bases outside the gene matches. The CDR3 nucleotides are TGTGCCAGCAGAACGACCGGGACAGGGACCTACAATGAGCAGTTCTTC. Its translation: CASRTTGTGTYNEQFF.

The CDR3 reads CATTRQAGTGELFF. DNA for the CDR3: TGCGCCACCACACGCCAGGCAGGAACCGGGGAGCTGTTTTTT. The rearrangement uses TRBV5-1 and TRBJ2-2; no definite D call. In germline, CDR1 is SGHRS, CDR2 YFSETQ. The CDR3 length is 14 residues. V was pared by 9 bases and J by 5 bases, with 17 bases between. Filled out from reference TRBV5-1 and TRBJ2-2, the complete variable domain reads KAGVTQTPRYLIKTRGQQVTLSCSPISGHRSVSWYQQTPGQGLQFLFEYFSETQRNKGNFPGRFSGRQFSNSRSEMNVSTLELGDSALYLCATTRQAGTGELFFGEGSRLTVL.

This clonotype was recorded a few times. The gene calls are TRBV28 and TRBJ1-6; TRBD1 might be the D (5 bases). Trimming removed 4 bases at V and 0 bases at J, with 16 bases between. Germline V gene sequence: CDR1 MDHEN, CDR2 SYDVKM. The CDR3 has 18 residues. CDR3 in DNA: TGTGCCAGCAGTTGGGACGGAGTACAGAGCTCCTATAATTCACCCCTCCACTTT. It yields the protein CASSWDGVQSSYNSPLHF.

This clonotype was seen only a few times. J is TRBJ2-7 and V is TRBV7-9; 8 nucleotides agree with TRBD1. V shed 4 bases, J shed 2 bases, and the junction held 7 bases outside the gene matches. Per the germline V gene, CDR1 is SEHNR and CDR2 is FQNEAQ (reference sequence). There are 15 residues in the CDR3. DNA of the CDR3: TGTGCCAGCAGCTCCTTGACAGGGGCTCCCTACGAGCAGTACTTC. Translating gives CASSSLTGAPYEQYF.